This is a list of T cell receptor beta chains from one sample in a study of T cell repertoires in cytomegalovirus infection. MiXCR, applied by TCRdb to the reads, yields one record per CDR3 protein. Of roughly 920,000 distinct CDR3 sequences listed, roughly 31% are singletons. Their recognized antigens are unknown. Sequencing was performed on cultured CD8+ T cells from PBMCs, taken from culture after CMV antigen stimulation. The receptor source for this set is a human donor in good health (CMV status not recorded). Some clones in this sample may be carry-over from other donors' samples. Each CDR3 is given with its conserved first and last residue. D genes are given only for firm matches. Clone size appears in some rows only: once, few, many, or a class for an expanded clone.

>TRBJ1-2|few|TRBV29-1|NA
TGCAGCGTTGAGGATACAGGACGGGATAACTATGGCTACACCTTC
CSVEDTGRDNYGYTF
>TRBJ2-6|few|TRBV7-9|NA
TGTGCCAGCAGCTGGCAAAGACTGGGTTCTGGGGCCAACGTCCTGACTTTC
CASSWQRLGSGANVLTF
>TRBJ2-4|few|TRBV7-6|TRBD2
TGTGCCAGCAGCTTCGGTGGACGGGGGGGCGAAAACATTCAGTACTTC
CASSFGGRGGENIQYF
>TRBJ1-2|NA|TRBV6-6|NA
TGTGCCAGCAGTTACACCCTCCTAGAGGGCTACACCTTC
CASSYTLLEGYTF
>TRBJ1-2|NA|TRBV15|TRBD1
TGTGCCACCAGTTCAGGGGGTCCCGGACAGGGGAACTATGGCTACACCTTC
CATSSGGPGQGNYGYTF
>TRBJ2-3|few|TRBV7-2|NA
TGTGCCAGCAGCCCTGTAGCGGTGCCCCCCACAGATACGCAGTATTTT
CASSPVAVPPTDTQYF
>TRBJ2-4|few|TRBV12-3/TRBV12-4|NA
TGTGCCAGTACAACGTCCCCAAAGAACATTCAGTACTTC
CASTTSPKNIQYF
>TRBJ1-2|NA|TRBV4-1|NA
TGCGCCAGCAGCCAAGATAGGAGAGCTAACTATGGCTACACCTTC
CASSQDRRANYGYTF
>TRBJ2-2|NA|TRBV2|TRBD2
TGTGCCATGGGGGGGGCGAACACCGGGGAGCTGTTTTTT
CAMGGANTGELFF
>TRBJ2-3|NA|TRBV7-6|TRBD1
TGTGCCAGCAGCCCCCGACCGGGACAGGGCGAAACAGATACGCAGTATTTT
CASSPRPGQGETDTQYF
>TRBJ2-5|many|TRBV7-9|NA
TGTGCCAGCACCCAAAAGGGGGGGCGTTGGGTGCCGGAGACCCAGTACTTC
CASTQKGGRWVPETQYF
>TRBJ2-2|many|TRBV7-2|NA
TGTGCCAGCAGCTTAGTCAGGGTCACCGGGGAGCTGTTTTTT
CASSLVRVTGELFF
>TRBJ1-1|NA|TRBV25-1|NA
TGTGCCAGCAGTGAACTTTTGGTGGGGCCTAATTATCATAACACTGAAGCTTTCTTT
CASSELLVGPNYHNTEAFF
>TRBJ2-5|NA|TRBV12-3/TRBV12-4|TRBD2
TGTGCCAGCAGTTTTGCTAGCGGGGGGGTGGAGACCCAGTACTTC
CASSFASGGVETQYF
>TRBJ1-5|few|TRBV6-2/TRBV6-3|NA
TGTGCCAGCAGTTGGGTTTCGGAGAGCAATCAGCCCCAGCATTTT
CASSWVSESNQPQHF
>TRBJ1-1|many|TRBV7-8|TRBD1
TGTGCCAGCAGCTTGTGGACAGGGGTCACTGAAGCTTTCTTT
CASSLWTGVTEAFF
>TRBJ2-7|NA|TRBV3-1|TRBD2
TGTGCCAGCAGCCAGCCACTAGCGGGGGGGACCTACGAGCAGTACTTC
CASSQPLAGGTYEQYF
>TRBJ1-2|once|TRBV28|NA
TGTGCCAGCAGTTTTATAAACTATGGCTACACCTTC
CASSFINYGYTF
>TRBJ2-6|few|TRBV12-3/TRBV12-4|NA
TGTGCCAGCACCGGGGGGCTAGGGGCCAACGTCCTGACTTTC
CASTGGLGANVLTF
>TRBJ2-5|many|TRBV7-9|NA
TGTGCCAGCACCCCAGGGGGGCGAGAGACCCAGTACTTC
CASTPGGRETQYF
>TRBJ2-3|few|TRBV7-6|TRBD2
TGTGCCAGCAGCTTAGGTCCGGGGGGGGGGCCGTTTGCAGATACGCAGTATTTT
CASSLGPGGGPFADTQYF
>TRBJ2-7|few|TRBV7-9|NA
TGTGCCAGCAGCTTTGATTGGGAGTACGAGCAGTACTTC
CASSFDWEYEQYF
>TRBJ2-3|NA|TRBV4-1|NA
TGCGCCAGCAGCCAATCCGCCGTGGGGCCTGGGGATACGCAGTATTTT
CASSQSAVGPGDTQYF
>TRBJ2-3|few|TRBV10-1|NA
TGCGCCAGCAGTGAGTCGAGGGACCCTCGGAATACGCAGTATTTT
CASSESRDPRNTQYF
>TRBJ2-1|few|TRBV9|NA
TGTGCCAGCAGCGGGATAGGGGAGCAGTTCTTC
CASSGIGEQFF
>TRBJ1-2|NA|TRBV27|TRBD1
TGTGCCAGCAGTTTATCTTCGGACAGGGGATCTTCCTATGGCTACACCTTC
CASSLSSDRGSSYGYTF
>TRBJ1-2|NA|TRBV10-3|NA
TGTGCCATCAGTGAGTCGGAGGGAAGTGGCTACACCTTC
CAISESEGSGYTF